Listed below are T cell receptor beta chains from one sample, sequenced in a study of tumor-infiltrating lymphocytes in primary liver carcinoma. One entry per CDR3 protein, called by TCRdb with MiXCR from the multiplex PCR reads. The sample shows roughly 100,000 distinct CDR3 sequences, roughly 80% of them seen only once. The specimen was liver tumor tissue from sampling region 3. These TCRs come from a man aged 35 to 55 with primary liver carcinoma and hepatitis B virus infection. Both conserved end residues are part of each CDR3. A D gene is named only where the DNA matches it firmly. Clone size is not always given. Where it is, it says once, few, many or a class for expanded clones.

TRBV4-3,TRBJ2-7,NA,NA,CASNPMDSAYEQYF,TGCGCCAGCAACCCCATGGACAGCGCCTACGAGCAGTACTTC
TRBV30,TRBJ1-1,NA,NA,CAWKGGNTEALF,TGCGCCTGGAAGGGCGGTAACACTGAGGCTCTCTTT
TRBV29-1,TRBJ2-5,few,NA,CSVPLGMETQCF,TGCAGTGTTCCACTGGGCATGGAGACCCAGTGCTTC
TRBV6-2/TRBV6-3,TRBJ2-7,NA,TRBD2,CASRLEGGTYEQYF,TGTGCCAGCAGGCTAGAGGGAGGGACCTACGAGCAGTACTTC
TRBV5-1,TRBJ2-3,once,NA,CASSFNVSPDMQYF,TGCGCCAGCAGCTTTAATGTCAGTCCGGATATGCAGTATTTT
TRBV14,TRBJ2-1,NA,TRBD2,CATSAVAGWLNNEQFF,TGTGCCACCAGTGCCGTAGCGGGATGGCTAAACAATGAGCAGTTTTTC
TRBV5-1,TRBJ1-3,once,TRBD1,CASSLESQGGVGNIIYF,TGCGCCAGCAGCTTGGAGAGCCAGGGGGGAGTAGGAAACATCATATATTTT
TRBV12-3/TRBV12-4,TRBJ2-5,NA,NA,CASSLFVDEETQYF,TGTGCTAGCAGTCTCTTTGTGGATGAAGAGACCCAGTACTTC
TRBV28,TRBJ2-7,few,NA,CASSGGRTLMSYEQYF,TGTGCCAGCAGTGGGGGCAGGACTCTGATGTCCTACGAGCAGTACTTC
TRBV29-1,TRBJ2-3,NA,NA,CNFRATSIDTQYF,TGCAACTTCCGGGCAACTAGCATAGATACGCAGTATTTT
TRBV5-4,TRBJ2-1,medium-sized,NA,CASSSSGTYNEQFF,TGTGCCAGCAGCTCCTCTGGGACCTACAATGAGCAGTTCTTC
TRBV20-1,TRBJ2-2,NA,NA,CNARDEGQAATGDLFF,TGCAATGCTAGAGATGAGGGGCAGGCCGCGACCGGGGACCTGTTTTTT
TRBV29-1,TRBJ2-3,NA,NA,CSVERHEVTDTQYF,TGCAGCGTTGAGAGGCATGAGGTTACAGATACGCAGTATTTT
TRBV12-3/TRBV12-4,TRBJ1-2,NA,TRBD1,CTTSPPGQGSGYTF,TGTACCACCAGTCCGCCCGGACAGGGCAGTGGCTACACCTTC
TRBV28,TRBJ2-7,once,TRBD2,CASSSGLALGSYEQCF,TGTGCCAGCAGTTCCGGACTAGCGTTAGGCTCCTACGAGCAGTGTTTC
TRBV6-6,TRBJ1-5,NA,NA,CASSWIQGTGSNQPQHF,TGTGCCAGCAGTTGGATTCAGGGGACGGGTAGCAATCAGCCCCAGCATTTT
TRBV12-3/TRBV12-4,TRBJ2-5,NA,NA,CGSSLSGVKTQYF,TGTGGCAGTAGTTTATCGGGCGTGAAGACCCAGTACTTC
TRBV7-2,TRBJ2-7,NA,NA,CASSLVSGGAYEQYF,TGTGCCAGCAGCCTAGTGTCAGGGGGGGCCTACGAGCAGTACTTC
TRBV29-1,TRBJ1-1,NA,NA,CSAGAGWEMNTEAFF,TGCAGTGCTGGTGCAGGGTGGGAGATGAACACTGAAGCTTTCTTT
TRBV4-1,TRBJ1-5,NA,NA,CVSSPVERVDNQPQHF,TGTGTCAGCAGCCCCGTTGAGAGGGTTGACAATCAGCCCCAGCATTTT
TRBV7-9,TRBJ1-5,many,NA,CASSRDYSNQPQHF,TGTGCCAGCAGCCGAGATTATAGCAATCAGCCCCAGCATTTT
TRBV20-1,TRBJ1-1,NA,NA,CNTKGWENTEAFF,TGCAATACTAAGGGGTGGGAGAACACTGAAGCTTTCTTT
TRBV29-1,TRBJ2-7,NA,NA,CRVEGTGSYEQYF,TGCAGAGTTGAAGGAACAGGTTCCTACGAGCAGTACTTC
TRBV7-9,TRBJ2-1,NA,NA,CASSLSPPGHEQFF,TGTGCCAGCAGCTTATCACCCCCTGGTCATGAGCAGTTCTTC
TRBV6-6,TRBJ1-1,NA,NA,CASSYVNPVGAFF,TGTGCCAGCAGTTACGTGAACCCCGTTGGAGCTTTCTTT
TRBV11-2,TRBJ2-1,NA,TRBD2,CPIPWTSGREQHF,TGTCCCATCCCCTGGACTAGCGGGAGGGAGCAGCACTTC
TRBV29-1,TRBJ1-1,NA,NA,CSASPGWSMNTEAFF,TGCAGCGCCTCCCCGGGTTGGTCAATGAACACTGAAGCTTTCTTT
TRBV2,TRBJ2-7,NA,TRBD2,CASSRLAGETGEQYF,TGTGCCAGCAGTAGACTAGCGGGAGAAACGGGCGAGCAGTACTTC
TRBV6-6,TRBJ2-7,many,TRBD1,CASSPGLNRGQNYEQYF,TGTGCCAGCAGCCCTGGACTAAACAGGGGGCAGAACTACGAGCAGTACTTC